The 25 T cell receptor beta chains listed next were all sequenced from one sample in a study of CD8 T cells in ankylosing spondylitis. One entry per CDR3 protein results from TCRdb running MiXCR on the 5' RACE reads. This table holds hundreds of thousands of distinct CDR3 sequences, 15% to 20% found once. Sample: blood, either unsorted or a sorted T cell fraction (not recorded which). The origin of the receptors is a male donor with ankylosing spondylitis or in good health (not recorded which).

This clonotype has just one count. The chain combines TRBV10-3 with TRBJ2-7; D gene uncertain. The CDR3 extends over 13 amino acids. The V end lost 9 bases, the J end lost 5 bases, and 17 bases lay between the germline ends. In germline, CDR1 is ENHRY, CDR2 SYGVKD. The CDR3 DNA follows: TGTGCCATGGGCCCCGGGCTTCGGGACGAGCAGTACGTC. Translating gives CAMGPGLRDEQYV.

This rearrangement joins TRBV2 to TRBJ2-5; D is unclear. Germline V CDR1 and CDR2: SNHLY, FYNNEI. The CDR3 runs to 15 residues. V dropped 4 bases and J dropped 4 bases, with 16 bases sitting between them. CDR3 residues: CASSGSLLKGETQYF. For the CDR3, the DNA is TGTGCCAGCAGTGGGTCCCTTCTCAAAGGAGAGACCCAGTACTTC.

The chain links TRBV5-1 to TRBJ2-1; 11 bases are a match to TRBD1. The V segment lost 0 bases and the J segment 7 bases; nucleotides outside the gene matches: 6. The CDR3 loop spans 16 amino acids. Germline CDR1 is SGHRS and CDR2 is YFSETQ. The CDR3 DNA reads as TGCGCCAGCAGCTTGGCCGGGACAGGGGGGTCAAATGAGCAGTTCTTC. Translated, it gives CASSLAGTGGSNEQFF.

The chain employs TRBV28 and TRBJ2-7, with 11 bases lining up with TRBD2. The V and J ends lost 5 bases and 7 bases, in that order; junction bases with no gene match: 10. The germline gives CDR1 MDHEN, CDR2 SYDVKM. CDR3 length equals 15 residues. CDR3 region: CASSPELAGVGEQYV. DNA of the CDR3: TGTGCCAGCAGTCCGGAACTAGCGGGAGTTGGTGAGCAGTACGTC.

This clonotype was observed a handful of times. The chain carries TRBV3-1 and TRBJ2-1; the match to TRBD2 covers 9 bases. The ends lost 4 bases at V and 3 bases at J; junction bases unmatched: 13. The CDR3 is 18 amino acids. Germline V gene data show CDR1 as LGHDT and CDR2 as YNNKEL (reference sequence). CDR3 sequence (DNA): TGTGCCAGCAGCCCGGCGAATAGCGGGAGAGGGGTCTACAATGAGCAGTTCTTC. It codes for CASSPANSGRGVYNEQFF.

V is TRBV5-6 and J is TRBJ2-3; D unresolved. CDR1 SGHDT and CDR2 YYEEEE come from the germline V gene. The V and J ends lost 0 bases and 2 bases respectively, with 13 bases between them. The CDR3 runs 16 residues. This chain's CDR3 is CASSLAADGSTDTQYF. DNA for the CDR3: TGTGCCAGCAGCTTGGCCGCGGACGGGTCCACAGATACGCAGTATTTT.

The chain is built from TRBV11-2 and TRBJ2-3, with TRBD1 matching over 12 bases. The trim removed 1 base at V and 2 bases at J, leaving 13 bases unmatched. The CDR3 extends over 20 amino acids. CDR1 and CDR2 (germline): SGHAT, FQNNGV. The CDR3: CASSLGAGTGGAGTTDTQYF. The CDR3 DNA follows: TGTGCCAGCAGCTTAGGTGCCGGGACAGGGGGCGCGGGGACCACAGATACGCAGTATTTT.

The chain couples TRBV6-5 to TRBJ1-2, with D possibly TRBD1 on 5 matching bases. Germline-derived CDR1 and CDR2 are MNHEY and SVGAGI. The V end lost 4 bases, the J end lost 8 bases, and 17 bases lay between the germline ends. This CDR3 contains 14 residues. The DNA of the CDR3 is TGTGCCAGCAGTTTAACTTTCCAGGGTTCCGGCTACACCTTC. Protein: CASSLTFQGSGYTF.

The V and J genes are TRBV20-1 and TRBJ2-1; D remains unclear. CDR3 size: 13 residues. Germline V gene lookup returns CDR1 DFQATT and CDR2 SNEGSKA (reference sequence). Between the trimmed V and J ends, which lost 0 bases and 8 bases, there was a span of 11 bases. For the CDR3, the DNA is TGCAGTGCTAGAGAGGGTAGCCTCGATGAGCAGTTCTTC. This translates into CSAREGSLDEQFF.

This clonotype was seen repeatedly, ten times or more. The V and J genes are TRBV5-1 and TRBJ1-1, with D possibly being TRBD1 (5 bases). CDR1 is SGHRS and CDR2 is YFSETQ in the germline V gene. V gave up 0 bases and J gave up 5 bases, with 14 bases separating them. This CDR3 comprises 15 residues. CDR3: CASSLGLGRGTEAFF. Here the CDR3 DNA reads TGCGCCAGCAGCTTGGGATTGGGACGAGGGACTGAAGCTTTCTTT.

The chain joins TRBV7-8 to TRBJ2-1; 11 bases map to TRBD1. Germline CDR1 reads SGHVS; CDR2 reads FQNEAQ. V was pared by 5 bases and J by 4 bases, with 7 bases of the junction left unmatched. The CDR3 sequence is 16 residues long. In DNA, the CDR3 is TGTGCCAGCAGCCTATGGACAGGGGGCTTTTACAATGAGCAGTTCTTC. Amino acids: CASSLWTGGFYNEQFF.

V and J are TRBV5-1 and TRBJ2-1; D may be TRBD1 (5 bases). V lost 4 bases to trimming and J lost 9 bases, with 11 bases between them. The CDR3 runs to 12 residues. In germline, CDR1 is SGHRS, CDR2 YFSETQ. The CDR3 region is CASSPWGGEQFF. The CDR3, as DNA: TGCGCCAGCAGCCCTTGGGGCGGTGAGCAGTTCTTC. The full variable domain, with the rest looked up from reference TRBV5-1 and TRBJ2-1, is KAGVTQTPRYLIKTRGQQVTLSCSPISGHRSVSWYQQTPGQGLQFLFEYFSETQRNKGNFPGRFSGRQFSNSRSEMNVSTLELGDSALYLCASSPWGGEQFFGPGTRLTVL.

This clonotype ranks as medium-sized. This rearrangement joins TRBV10-3 to TRBJ2-5, with D unclear. Germline-derived CDR1 and CDR2 are ENHRY and SYGVKD. V lost 3 bases to trimming and J lost 1 base, with 9 bases between them. The CDR3 sequence is 14 residues long. The CDR3 reads CAISDLLTQETQYF. CDR3 bases: TGTGCCATCAGTGACTTACTGACCCAAGAGACCCAGTACTTC.

This clonotype has only a few counts. This chain joins TRBV15 and TRBJ2-7; 11 positions agree with TRBD2. V shed 0 bases, J shed 4 bases, and the junction held 2 bases outside the gene matches. The CDR3 extends over 15 amino acids. Germline CDR1 and CDR2: LNHNV and YYDKDF (reference sequence). The CDR3 bases are TGTGCCACCAGCAGAGATCGACTAGCGGGGTACGAGCAGTACGTC. It codes for CATSRDRLAGYEQYV.

This chain uses TRBV12-3 or TRBV12-4 with TRBJ2-1; 14 bases line up with TRBD2. V was clipped by 6 bases and J by 9 bases; unmatched bases: 7. The CDR3 length is 15 residues. CDR3 coding DNA: TGTGCCAGCAGCCGACGGGGACTAGCGGGAGTTGAGCAGTTCTTC. It codes for CASSRRGLAGVEQFF.

The chain links TRBV11-2 to TRBJ2-1, with 9 bases lining up with TRBD2. V shed 7 bases, J shed 6 bases, and the junction held 19 bases outside the gene matches. The CDR3 has 18 amino acids. Per germline, CDR1 SGHAT and CDR2 FQNNGV. CDR3 coding DNA: TGTGCCAGCACCGCGGCGAGTAGCGGGAGTTTCGTGGGCAATGAGCAGTTCTTC. Translating it yields CASTAASSGSFVGNEQFF.

The chain couples TRBV20-1 to TRBJ2-4, with D uncertain. Germline values: CDR1 DFQATT, CDR2 SNEGSKA (reference sequence). This CDR3 region has 15 residues. The ends were cut back, 1 base at V and 3 bases at J, with 13 bases in the middle. CDR3: CSARGQAFGKNIQYF. The DNA for the CDR3 is TGCAGTGCTAGAGGGCAGGCTTTCGGCAAAAACATTCAGTACTTC.

The chain couples TRBV18 to TRBJ1-5, with D hard to call. The V gene lost 1 base and the J gene lost 1 base, with 8 bases spanning the gap. CDR1 KGHSH and CDR2 LQKENI come from the germline V gene. The length of the CDR3 is 15 residues. This CDR3 is CASSPQGGSNQPQHF. The DNA for the CDR3 is TGTGCCAGCTCACCACAGGGAGGGAGCAATCAGCCCCAGCATTTT.

This clonotype was observed a handful of times. The chain joins TRBV27 to TRBJ1-5; D uncertain. The CDR3 extends over 15 amino acids. The V end was cut by 6 bases, the J end by 3 bases, with 15 bases between. CDR1 and CDR2 (germline): MNHEY, SMNVEV (reference sequence). The chain's CDR3 is CASSQVRGDNQPQHF. CDR3 sequence (DNA): TGTGCCAGCAGCCAAGTGAGAGGAGACAATCAGCCCCAGCATTTT.

The genes are TRBV12-3 or TRBV12-4 and TRBJ1-4; 9 bases map to TRBD1. The V segment lost 6 bases and the J segment 7 bases; nucleotides outside the gene matches: 9. CDR3 size: 15 residues. The DNA for the CDR3 is TGTGCCAGCAGGTCCTCGACAGGGGGATTTGAAAAACTGTTTTTT. Its protein is CASRSSTGGFEKLFF.

V is TRBV5-1 and J is TRBJ1-2, with TRBD1 as a possible D gene (5 bases). V was clipped by 4 bases and J by 5 bases, with 18 bases between them. CDR1 is SGHRS and CDR2 is YFSETQ in the germline V gene. The CDR3 has 15 residues. CDR3 sequence: CASSRLEGMEYGYTF. The CDR3, as DNA: TGCGCCAGCAGCCGCCTTGAGGGGATGGAGTATGGCTACACCTTC.

This clonotype was detected only a few times. This chain links TRBV5-1 with TRBJ2-5; tentatively, D is TRBD2 (6 bases). The germline V gene has CDR1 SGHRS and CDR2 YFSETQ. Trimming took 0 bases from V and 1 from J, leaving 7 bases between them. The CDR3 spans 14 residues. CDR3 in amino acids: CASSLVAAQETQYF. CDR3 bases: TGCGCCAGCAGCTTGGTAGCGGCCCAAGAGACCCAGTACTTC.

This clonotype was seen only a few times. J is TRBJ1-1 and V is TRBV12-3 or TRBV12-4; D ambiguous. Trimming shortened V by 7 bases and J by 1 base, and 10 bases separated the two germline ends. The CDR3 is made up of 13 amino acids. The CDR3 DNA sequence: TGTGCCAGCATGAGGGTTGGGAACACTGAAGCTTTCTTT. As protein: CASMRVGNTEAFF.

The V call is TRBV4-1, the J call TRBJ1-1, with 9 bases fitting TRBD1. The length of the CDR3 is 14 residues. Looked up from germline, CDR1 is MGHRA and CDR2 is YSYEKL. After removal of 1 base from V and 6 bases from J, the junction contained 3 bases not matched to a gene. The CDR3 sequence is CASSQGTGGPEAFF. For the CDR3, the DNA is TGCGCCAGCAGCCAAGGTACAGGGGGCCCTGAAGCTTTCTTT.

This clonotype was picked up many times. The V call is TRBV6-6, the J call TRBJ2-5; D might be TRBD2 (5 bases). Trimming left V 7 bases short and J 3 bases short, with 12 bases between. The length of the CDR3 is 13 residues. Germline CDR1 and CDR2: MNHNY and SVGAGI (reference sequence). CDR3 loop: CASTQGREETQYF. In nucleotides, the CDR3 is TGTGCCAGCACCCAAGGGAGAGAAGAGACCCAGTACTTC.